This TCR beta chain originates from a study of T cells in Graves' hyperthyroidism and ophthalmopathy. Study findings and constraints: It was a median about 6 months before onset that the model predicted ophthalmopathy. Most thyroid clonotypes with frequency above 0.001 were detected in blood.

The investigators amplified TCR beta CDR3 regions from RNA transcripts. A first-round RT-PCR of the TCR CDR3 used the HTBI primer set. TCRdb passed the multiplex PCR reads through MiXCR, listing each CDR3 protein once. The table shows 700,000 to 850,000 distinct CDR3 sequences, with under 45% occurring only once. This clonotype was picked up one time. The antigen remains unidentified. The CDR3 consists of 13 residues. From germline, CDR1 is ENHRY and CDR2 SYGVKD. V lost 10 bases and J 2 bases, leaving 15 bases between the germline ends. Sequencing was performed on blood. The chain uses TRBV10-3 and TRBJ2-7, with D perhaps assigned TRBD1 or TRBD2 (6 bases each). The receptor's source is a woman in her 40s with Graves' hyperthyroidism. The CDR3 spells CATRPEGAYEQYF. The CDR3 bases are TGTGCCACCAGGCCGGAGGGGGCCTACGAGCAGTACTTC.